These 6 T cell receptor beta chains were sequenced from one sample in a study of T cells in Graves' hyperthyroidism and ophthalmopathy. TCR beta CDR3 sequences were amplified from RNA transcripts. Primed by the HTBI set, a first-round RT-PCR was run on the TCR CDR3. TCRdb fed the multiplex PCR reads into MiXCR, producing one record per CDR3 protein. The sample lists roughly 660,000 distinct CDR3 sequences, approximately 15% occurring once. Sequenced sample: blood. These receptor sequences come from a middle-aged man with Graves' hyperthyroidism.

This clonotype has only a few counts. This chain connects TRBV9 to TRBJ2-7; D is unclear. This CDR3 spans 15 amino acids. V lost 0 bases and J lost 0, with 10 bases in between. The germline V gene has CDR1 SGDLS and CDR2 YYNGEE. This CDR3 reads CASSVDGGSSYEQYF. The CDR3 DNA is TGTGCCAGCAGCGTAGACGGCGGTAGCTCCTACGAGCAGTACTTC.

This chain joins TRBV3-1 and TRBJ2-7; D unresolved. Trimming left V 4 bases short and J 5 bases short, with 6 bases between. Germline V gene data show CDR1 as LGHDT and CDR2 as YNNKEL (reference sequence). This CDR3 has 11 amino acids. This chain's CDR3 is CASSRLDEQYF. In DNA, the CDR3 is TGTGCCAGCAGCCGGCTTGACGAGCAGTACTTC.

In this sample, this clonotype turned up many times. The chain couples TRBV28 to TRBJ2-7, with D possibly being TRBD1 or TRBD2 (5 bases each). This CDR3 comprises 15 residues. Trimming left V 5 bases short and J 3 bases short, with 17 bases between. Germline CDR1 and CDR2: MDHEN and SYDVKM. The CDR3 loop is CASSPGTEFYYEQYF. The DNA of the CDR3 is TGTGCCAGCAGTCCCGGGACGGAGTTCTACTACGAGCAGTACTTC.

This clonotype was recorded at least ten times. In nucleotides, the CDR3 is TGTGCCAGCAGCTTATCAGGGACCGGAGATGAGCAGTTCTTC. Amino acid sequence: CASSLSGTGDEQFF. V and J are TRBV7-3 and TRBJ2-1; D assignment may be TRBD1 or TRBD2 (5 bases each). V lost 2 bases, J lost 8 bases, and 13 bases lay in between. There are 14 residues in the CDR3. Per the germline V gene, CDR1 is SGHTA and CDR2 is FQGTGA.

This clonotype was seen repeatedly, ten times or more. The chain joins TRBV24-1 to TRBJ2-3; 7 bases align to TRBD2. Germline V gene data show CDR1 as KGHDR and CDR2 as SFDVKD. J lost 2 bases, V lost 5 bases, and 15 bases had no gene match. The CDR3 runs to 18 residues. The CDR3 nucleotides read TGTGCCACCAGTGGTACGACGTGGGCGGGAGACTCCACAGATACGCAGTATTTT. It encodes CATSGTTWAGDSTDTQYF.

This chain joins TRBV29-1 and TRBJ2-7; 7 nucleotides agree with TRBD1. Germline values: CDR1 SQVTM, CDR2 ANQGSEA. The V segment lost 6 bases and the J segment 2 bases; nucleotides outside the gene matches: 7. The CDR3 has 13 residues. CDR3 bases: TGCAGCGTACGGACAGGTAGGACCTACGAGCAGTACTTC. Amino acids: CSVRTGRTYEQYF.